The 25 T cell receptor beta chains below were found in one sample sequenced in a study of identical twins (dated by TCRdb to about 2016). Library preparation was by 5' RACE. The run used an Illumina HiSeq 2000. In TCRdb, the public reads were trimmed at Q25 with fastp and aligned with MiXCR, with productive beta chains retained. For every CDR3 protein sequence, its rows merge into one entry that carries the most common genes and DNA. The sample table holds hundreds of thousands of distinct CDR3 sequences, of which 8.6% were seen once. 0.85% to 1% of the sample is in the top ten clones. This sample was also put to use in a study of yellow fever vaccine responses in identical twins.

Material for sequencing was PBMCs. These receptors were obtained from a woman aged 18-29 years in good health.

For this clonotype: The junction does not match germline at one end; this may be a read error. J is TRBJ1-2 and V is TRBV6-1; 7 positions agree with TRBD1. The CDR3 runs to 14 residues. Germline V gives CDR1 MNHNS, CDR2 SASEGT. For the CDR3, the DNA is TGTGCCATCAGTGAAGGGGACAGAAACTATGGCTACACCTTC. Its translation is CAISEGDRNYGYTF.

This clonotype appeared a few times. This chain links TRBV7-9 with TRBJ2-7; TRBD1 matches at 10 bases. The CDR3 covers 16 residues. Germline CDR1 reads SEHNR; CDR2 reads FQNEAQ (reference sequence). The V and J ends lost 2 bases and 7 bases, in that order; junction bases with no gene match: 11. The CDR3: CASSLNRVTGGNEQYF. In DNA, the CDR3 is TGTGCCAGCAGCTTAAATAGAGTGACAGGGGGCAATGAGCAGTACTTC.

The CDR3 sequence: CASSPRDRGEETQYF. DNA of the CDR3: TGTGCCAGCAGTCCCCGGGACAGGGGCGAAGAGACCCAGTACTTC. This sequence joins TRBV6-1 and TRBJ2-5; 10 bases agree with TRBD1. Germline CDR1 is MNHNS and CDR2 is SASEGT. With 5 bases clipped from V and 3 bases from J, the junction kept 6 bases outside the gene matches. The CDR3 loop spans 15 amino acids.

This clonotype has a handful of counts. The rearrangement uses TRBV20-1 and TRBJ2-1, with 7 bases aligning to TRBD1. The length of the CDR3 is 16 residues. V was clipped by 1 base and J by 3 bases; unmatched bases: 9. Germline CDR1 and CDR2: DFQATT and SNEGSKA (reference sequence). CDR3 residues: CSARGWTGDIYNEQFF. CDR3 in DNA: TGCAGTGCTAGAGGTTGGACAGGAGACATCTACAATGAGCAGTTCTTC.

The V gene is TRBV14, the J gene TRBJ2-1; D may be TRBD2 (6 bases). This CDR3 comprises 14 residues. The germline V and J ends were trimmed by 0 bases and 10 bases, with 13 bases remaining between them. From germline, CDR1 is SGHDN and CDR2 FVKESK. CDR3 region: CASSQDLLAGEQFF. The CDR3 nucleotides read TGTGCCAGCAGCCAAGATCTGCTCGCGGGGGAGCAGTTCTTC. Complete variable domain (other parts from reference TRBV14 and TRBJ2-1): EAGVTQFPSHSVIEKGQTVTLRCDPISGHDNLYWYRRVMGKEIKFLLHFVKESKQDESGMPNNRFLAERTGGTYSTLKVQPAELEDSGVYFCASSQDLLAGEQFFGPGTRLTVL.

The table lists this clonotype with many counts. The chain is built from TRBV29-1 and TRBJ2-3, with a possible D match to TRBD2 (6 bases). The CDR3 is 16 residues long. The V and J ends lost 4 bases and 1 base respectively, with 18 bases between them. The V gene's germline CDR1 is SQVTM and CDR2 ANQGSEA. CDR3 region: CSVVGRSGAGTDTQYF. CDR3 nucleotides: TGCAGCGTTGTAGGTCGGTCGGGAGCGGGCACAGATACGCAGTATTTT.

This clonotype was observed at least ten times. The chain recombines TRBV5-6 with TRBJ2-7; 8 bases are shared with TRBD1. CDR1 is SGHDT, CDR2 YYEEEE, per germline. The CDR3 covers 14 residues. V shed 3 bases, J shed 3 bases, and the junction held 5 bases outside the gene matches. The CDR3 here is CASSYGTGDYEQYF. DNA of the CDR3: TGTGCCAGCAGCTACGGGACAGGTGACTACGAGCAGTACTTC. Supplemented by reference TRBV5-6 and TRBJ2-7, the full variable domain reads DAGVTQSPTHLIKTRGQQVTLRCSPKSGHDTVSWYQQALGQGPQFIFQYYEEEERQRGNFPDRFSGHQFPNYSSELNVNALLLGDSALYLCASSYGTGDYEQYFGPGTRLTVT.

This clonotype has ten or more counts. The V call is TRBV5-5, the J call TRBJ1-1, with D perhaps TRBD1 (5 bases). Germline V gives CDR1 SGHKS, CDR2 YYEKEE (reference sequence). The V end was cut by 4 bases, the J end by 5 bases, with 27 bases between. The CDR3 is 18 residues long. As DNA, the CDR3 is TGTGCCAGCAGCGTCCCTGGGGCTCGAGAGGGACGGAATACTGAAGCTTTCTTT. It yields the protein CASSVPGAREGRNTEAFF.

The V gene is TRBV20-1, the J gene TRBJ2-7; D unresolved. CDR1 is DFQATT, CDR2 SNEGSKA, per germline (reference sequence). There are 13 residues in the CDR3. The ends were cut back, 2 bases at V and 1 base at J, with 9 bases in the middle. The CDR3 DNA reads TGCAGTGCTAGAATCGCAGGTTCCTACGAGCAGTACTTC. Translated: CSARIAGSYEQYF.

The chain has TRBV3-1 and TRBJ2-1; 8 bases line up with TRBD2. CDR1 LGHDT and CDR2 YNNKEL come from the germline V gene (reference sequence). The CDR3 sequence is 14 residues long. The V segment lost 0 bases and the J segment 16 bases; nucleotides outside the gene matches: 11. The CDR3 here is CASSQEWGQRGSFF. For the CDR3, the DNA is TGTGCCAGCAGCCAAGAATGGGGCCAGCGGGGGTCTTTCTTC.

This clonotype has just a few counts. The chain is built from TRBV27 and TRBJ2-1, with 15 bases identical to TRBD2. Germline V gene data show CDR1 as MNHEY and CDR2 as SMNVEV (reference sequence). With 6 bases clipped from V and 10 bases from J, the junction kept 25 bases outside the gene matches. The CDR3 sequence is 21 residues long. CDR3 DNA: TGTGCCAGCAGATCACCCCCCGGGACTAGCGGGGGGAGCCGCCGAGGTTTGGAGCAGTTCTTC. Translation: CASRSPPGTSGGSRRGLEQFF.

This clonotype was counted only a few times. In DNA, the CDR3 is TGTGCCAGCAGCTTTCTTTCTTCAGGGTACAATGAGCAGTTCTTC. Its protein is CASSFLSSGYNEQFF. The V gene is TRBV3-1, the J gene TRBJ2-1; D possibly corresponds to TRBD1 (5 bases). The germline V gene encodes CDR1 LGHDT and CDR2 YNNKEL (reference sequence). This CDR3 spans 15 amino acids. The germline V and J ends were trimmed by 5 bases and 4 bases, with 15 bases remaining between them.

This clonotype was observed a few times. This chain uses TRBV27 with TRBJ1-1; 7 nucleotides match TRBD1. This CDR3 is 14 amino acids long. CDR1 MNHEY and CDR2 SMNVEV come from the germline V gene (reference sequence). With V trimmed by 0 bases and J by 4 bases, 2 bases remained unmatched. The CDR3 DNA reads as TGTGCCAGCAGTTTATCCGCAGGGGGCACTGAAGCTTTCTTT. It encodes CASSLSAGGTEAFF.

The chain couples TRBV27 to TRBJ2-7; D is possibly TRBD2 (5 bases). CDR3 length equals 15 residues. V was pared by 2 bases and J by 3 bases, with 14 bases between. CDR1 is MNHEY and CDR2 is SMNVEV in the germline V gene (reference sequence). CDR3 amino acids: CASSLSGLEGYEQYF. The CDR3 DNA is TGTGCCAGCAGTTTAAGCGGCCTAGAGGGCTACGAGCAGTACTTC.

This clonotype was seen at least ten times. The rearrangement uses TRBV5-1 and TRBJ2-3, with D unclear. Germline-derived CDR1 and CDR2 are SGHRS and YFSETQ. Trimming removed 0 bases from V and 5 bases from J, with 10 bases in between. This CDR3 comprises 14 residues. DNA for the CDR3: TGCGCCAGCAGCTTGGCTCCGGGTGGAGATACGCAGTATTTT. Translation: CASSLAPGGDTQYF. Complete variable domain (other parts from reference TRBV5-1 and TRBJ2-3): KAGVTQTPRYLIKTRGQQVTLSCSPISGHRSVSWYQQTPGQGLQFLFEYFSETQRNKGNFPGRFSGRQFSNSRSEMNVSTLELGDSALYLCASSLAPGGDTQYFGPGTRLTVL.

In this sample, this clonotype turned up many times. This rearrangement joins TRBV7-2 to TRBJ2-7; D uncertain. The CDR3 length is 12 residues. The germline V gene encodes CDR1 SGHTA and CDR2 FQGNSA. Trimming pared 5 bases from V and 2 bases from J, leaving 7 bases between. DNA of the CDR3: TGTGCCAGCAGCCATGACACCTACGAGCAGTACTTC. It encodes CASSHDTYEQYF.

This clonotype was counted only a few times. The rearrangement links TRBV3-1 to TRBJ2-1, with TRBD2 matching over 13 bases. The CDR3 contains 16 residues. From germline, CDR1 is LGHDT and CDR2 YNNKEL (reference sequence). V lost 4 bases, J lost 8 bases, and 8 bases stayed unmatched. The CDR3 sequence: CASSRRTSGGGDEQFF. The CDR3 coding sequence is TGTGCCAGCAGCCGACGGACTAGCGGGGGCGGGGATGAGCAGTTCTTC.

This clonotype was counted ten times or more. V gene TRBV20-1 combines with J gene TRBJ1-1; D is unresolved. The CDR3 contains 15 residues. Germline V CDR1 and CDR2: DFQATT, SNEGSKA (reference sequence). V was pared by 0 bases and J by 0 bases, with 11 bases between. The CDR3 region is CSARDFGDMNTEAFF. CDR3 sequence (DNA): TGCAGTGCTAGAGATTTTGGTGATATGAACACTGAAGCTTTCTTT.

The V gene is TRBV10-2, the J gene TRBJ2-3; a possible D gene is TRBD1 (6 bases). This CDR3 contains 14 residues. The germline V and J ends were trimmed by 4 bases and 6 bases, with 14 bases remaining between them. Looked up from germline, CDR1 is WSHSY and CDR2 is SAAADI. CDR3 in DNA: TGCGCCAGCAGTGCCGGGACAAAGATGGATACGCAGTATTTT. The encoded protein is CASSAGTKMDTQYF.

This clonotype showed up many times. The chain recombines TRBV25-1 with TRBJ2-7, with TRBD2 identical over 10 bases. The CDR3 is 14 residues long. The trim removed 7 bases at V and 9 bases at J, leaving 12 bases unmatched. From germline, CDR1 is MGHDK and CDR2 SYGVNS. The CDR3 sequence: CASKRASGSDVQYF. CDR3 bases: TGTGCCAGCAAACGGGCTAGCGGGAGCGACGTGCAGTACTTC.

This clonotype was seen many times. The V and J genes are TRBV27 and TRBJ2-5, with D possibly called TRBD1 or TRBD2 (5 bases each). The V end was cut by 0 bases, the J end by 7 bases, with 18 bases between. Germline V gene sequence: CDR1 MNHEY, CDR2 SMNVEV (reference sequence). This CDR3 region has 16 residues. CDR3 in DNA: TGTGCCAGCAGTTTATCGCCCGAGGGGACCGAAGGGACCCAGTACTTC. Amino acid sequence: CASSLSPEGTEGTQYF.

This clonotype turned up a few times. The V call is TRBV30, the J call TRBJ1-2; possibly TRBD1 for D (5 bases). The V end was cut by 0 bases, the J end by 5 bases, with 10 bases between. The CDR3 has 13 amino acids. Germline V CDR1 and CDR2: GTSNPN, SVGIG (reference sequence). The CDR3 bases are TGTGCCTGGAGTGTGGGCAGGGAGTATGGCTACACCTTC. Translated, it gives CAWSVGREYGYTF.

This clonotype was detected only a few times. This chain joins TRBV11-2 and TRBJ2-1, with D perhaps matching TRBD1 or TRBD2 (6 bases each). V was pared by 5 bases and J by 7 bases, with 18 bases between. Germline CDR1 is SGHAT and CDR2 is FQNNGV. The length of the CDR3 is 15 residues. The chain's CDR3 is CASSPPSLGGNEQFF. The CDR3 region has the DNA TGTGCCAGCAGCCCACCATCACTAGGGGGGAATGAGCAGTTCTTC.

This clonotype was picked up many times. As DNA, the CDR3 is TGTGCCAGCAGCTTTCCCGTGGCTAGAAAGACAGGCGTCTCCTACGAGCAGTACTTC. Amino acids: CASSFPVARKTGVSYEQYF. V is TRBV11-2 and J is TRBJ2-7, with D tentatively TRBD1 (6 bases). Germline loops: CDR1 SGHAT, CDR2 FQNNGV. This CDR3 has 19 residues. Trimming took off 3 bases at V and 0 bases at J, with 24 bases between the two ends.

This clonotype was found a few times. This sequence joins TRBV2 and TRBJ2-3; D might be TRBD2 (6 bases). The ends were cut back, 6 bases at V and 6 bases at J, with 16 bases in the middle. In germline, CDR1 is SNHLY, CDR2 FYNNEI. CDR3 length equals 14 residues. Here the CDR3 DNA reads TGTGCCAGCAGCGACCGGGGGTGGGGCGATACGCAGTATTTT. As protein: CASSDRGWGDTQYF. Combining the CDR3 with reference TRBV2 and TRBJ2-3 gives the whole variable domain EPEVTQTPSHQVTQMGQEVILRCVPISNHLYFYWYRQILGQKVEFLVSFYNNEISEKSEIFDDQFSVERPDGSNFTLKIRSTKLEDSAMYFCASSDRGWGDTQYFGPGTRLTVL.